These T cell receptor beta chains were read from a single sample in a study of blood T cell repertoires in COVID-19. Repertoires were generated with immunoSEQ multiplex PCR, while TCRdb's copy carries only in-frame clones and drops some. This repertoire shows over 50,000 clones, around 70% found once; its top ten account for more than 4.5%. Material: peripheral blood. Every receptor here comes from a woman between 65 and 79 years old with COVID-19, enrolled during active disease. The CDR3 runs from the conserved cysteine through the conserved F or W. Fields, in order: V gene, clone size, J gene, D gene, CDR3 protein, CDR3 DNA. A D gene is named only where the DNA matches it firmly. A row's size may be missing; if present it is once, few, many or a size class.

TRBV19	-	TRBJ2-2	TRBD2	CASKSASSGVNTGELFF	TGTGCCAGTAAATCGGCTTCCAGCGGGGTTAACACCGGGGAGCTGTTTTTT
TRBV5-1	few	TRBJ2-2	-	CASSLTAGNTGELFF	TGCGCCAGCAGCTTGACTGCGGGGAACACCGGGGAGCTGTTTTTT
TRBV2	once	TRBJ1-2	TRBD1	CASSTGVNYGYTF	TGTGCCAGCAGTACAGGGGTGAACTATGGCTACACCTTC
TRBV5-1	once	TRBJ2-1	TRBD2	CASSGSSGGDNEQFF	TGCGCCAGCAGCGGCTCTAGCGGGGGGGACAATGAGCAGTTCTTC
TRBV19	once	TRBJ2-5	TRBD1	CASSKLSTGMPQTQYF	TGTGCCAGTAGTAAACTCTCGACAGGGATGCCACAGACCCAGTACTTC
TRBV3-1/TRBV3-2	-	TRBJ1-1	TRBD1	CASSSTGPKREAFF	TGTGCCAGCAGCTCGACAGGGCCGAAACGTGAAGCTTTCTTT
TRBV12-5	few	TRBJ2-1	-	CASGLMRGWSNEQFF	TGTGCTAGTGGCCTCATGCGAGGATGGAGCAATGAGCAGTTCTTC
TRBV18	-	TRBJ1-3	-	CASSPRTRGNTIYF	TGTGCCAGCTCACCAAGAACAAGAGGAAACACCATATATTTT
TRBV19	-	TRBJ1-5	-	CASSPPGHSNQPQHF	TGTGCCAGTAGTCCCCCGGGACACTCCAATCAGCCCCAGCATTTT
TRBV27	-	TRBJ2-1	TRBD1	CASSATQGAGEQFF	TGTGCCAGCAGTGCAACACAGGGGGCAGGGGAGCAGTTCTTC
TRBV12-3/TRBV12-4	-	TRBJ1-2	-	CASRGAGVYGYTF	TGTGCCAGCAGGGGGGCGGGGGTCTATGGCTACACCTTC
TRBV9	-	TRBJ2-1	TRBD2	CASSTSGGLNEQFF	TGTGCCAGCAGCACTAGCGGGGGCCTGAATGAGCAGTTCTTC